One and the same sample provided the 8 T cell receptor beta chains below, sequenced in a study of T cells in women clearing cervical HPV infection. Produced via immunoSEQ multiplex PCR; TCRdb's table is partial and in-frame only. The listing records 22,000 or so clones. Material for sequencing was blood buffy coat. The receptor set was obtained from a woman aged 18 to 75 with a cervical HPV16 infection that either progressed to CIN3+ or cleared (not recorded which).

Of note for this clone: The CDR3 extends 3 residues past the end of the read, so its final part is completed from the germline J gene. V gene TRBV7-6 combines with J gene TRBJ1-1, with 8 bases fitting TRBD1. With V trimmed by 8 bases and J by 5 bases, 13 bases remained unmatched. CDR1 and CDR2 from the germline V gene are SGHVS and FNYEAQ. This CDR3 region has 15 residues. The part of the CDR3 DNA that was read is TGTGCCAGCGAGACACCTTTAAGGACAGGGACTGAA. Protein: CASETPLRTGTE. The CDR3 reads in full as CASETPLRTGTEAFF.

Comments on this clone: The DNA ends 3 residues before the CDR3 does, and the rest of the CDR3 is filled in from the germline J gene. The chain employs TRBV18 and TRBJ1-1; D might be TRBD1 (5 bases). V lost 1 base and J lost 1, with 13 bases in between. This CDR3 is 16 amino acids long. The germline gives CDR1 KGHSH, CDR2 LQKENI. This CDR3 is CASSPLITGGNTEAFF. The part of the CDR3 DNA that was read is TGTGCCAGCTCACCACTGATTACAGGTGGGAACACTGAA.

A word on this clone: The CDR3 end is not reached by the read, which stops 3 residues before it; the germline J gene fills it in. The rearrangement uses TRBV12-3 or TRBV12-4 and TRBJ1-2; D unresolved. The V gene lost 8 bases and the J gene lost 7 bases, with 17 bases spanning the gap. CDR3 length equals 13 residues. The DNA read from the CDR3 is TGTGCCAGCTCAACAGAGTTTCCTCGTGGC. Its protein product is CASSTEFPRG. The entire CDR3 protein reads CASSTEFPRGYTF.

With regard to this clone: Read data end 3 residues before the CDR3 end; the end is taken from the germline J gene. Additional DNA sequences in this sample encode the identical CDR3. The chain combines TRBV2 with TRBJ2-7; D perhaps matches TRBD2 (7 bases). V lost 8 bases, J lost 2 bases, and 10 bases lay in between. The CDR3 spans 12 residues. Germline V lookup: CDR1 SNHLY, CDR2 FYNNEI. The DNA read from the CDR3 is TGTGCCAGCCGGGGGGCGGCCTACGAG. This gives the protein CASRGAAYE. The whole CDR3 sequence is CASRGAAYEQYF.

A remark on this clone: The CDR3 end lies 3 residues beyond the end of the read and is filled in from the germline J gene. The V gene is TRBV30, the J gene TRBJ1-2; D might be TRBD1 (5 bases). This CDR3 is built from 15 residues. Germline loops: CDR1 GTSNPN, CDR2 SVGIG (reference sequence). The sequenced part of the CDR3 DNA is TGTGCCTGGAGTGGTACAGGTGGGGGGGTGTACGGC. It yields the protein CAWSGTGGGVYG. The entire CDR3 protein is CAWSGTGGGVYGYTF.

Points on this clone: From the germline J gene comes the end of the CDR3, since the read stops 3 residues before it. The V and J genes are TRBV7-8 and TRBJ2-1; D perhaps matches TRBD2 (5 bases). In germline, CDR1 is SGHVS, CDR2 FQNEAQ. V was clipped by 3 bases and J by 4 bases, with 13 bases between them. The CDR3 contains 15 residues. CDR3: CASSLSAADYNEQFF. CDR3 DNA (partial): TGTGCCAGCAGCTTGTCTGCAGCGGATTACAATGAG. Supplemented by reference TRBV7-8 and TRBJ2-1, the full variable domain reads GAGVSQSPRYKVAKRGQDVALRCDPISGHVSLFWYQQALGQGPEFLTYFQNEAQLDKSGLPSDRFFAERPEGSVSTLKIQRTQQEDSAVYLCASSLSAADYNEQFFGPGTRLTVL.

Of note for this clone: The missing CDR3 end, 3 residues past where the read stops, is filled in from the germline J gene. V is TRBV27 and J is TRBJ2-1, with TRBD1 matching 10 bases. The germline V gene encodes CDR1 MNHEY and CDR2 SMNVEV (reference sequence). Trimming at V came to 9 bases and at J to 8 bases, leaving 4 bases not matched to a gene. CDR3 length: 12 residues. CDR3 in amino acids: CASWTGGYEQFF. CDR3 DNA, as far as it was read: TGTGCCAGTTGGACAGGGGGATATGAG.

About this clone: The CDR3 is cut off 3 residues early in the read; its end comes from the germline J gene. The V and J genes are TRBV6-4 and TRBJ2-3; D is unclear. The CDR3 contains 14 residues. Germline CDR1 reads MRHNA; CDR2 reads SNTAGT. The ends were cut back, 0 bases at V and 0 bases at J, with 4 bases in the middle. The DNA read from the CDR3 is TGTGCCAGCAGTGACTCTAGTAGCACAGATACG. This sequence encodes CASSDSSSTDT. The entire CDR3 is CASSDSSSTDTQYF.